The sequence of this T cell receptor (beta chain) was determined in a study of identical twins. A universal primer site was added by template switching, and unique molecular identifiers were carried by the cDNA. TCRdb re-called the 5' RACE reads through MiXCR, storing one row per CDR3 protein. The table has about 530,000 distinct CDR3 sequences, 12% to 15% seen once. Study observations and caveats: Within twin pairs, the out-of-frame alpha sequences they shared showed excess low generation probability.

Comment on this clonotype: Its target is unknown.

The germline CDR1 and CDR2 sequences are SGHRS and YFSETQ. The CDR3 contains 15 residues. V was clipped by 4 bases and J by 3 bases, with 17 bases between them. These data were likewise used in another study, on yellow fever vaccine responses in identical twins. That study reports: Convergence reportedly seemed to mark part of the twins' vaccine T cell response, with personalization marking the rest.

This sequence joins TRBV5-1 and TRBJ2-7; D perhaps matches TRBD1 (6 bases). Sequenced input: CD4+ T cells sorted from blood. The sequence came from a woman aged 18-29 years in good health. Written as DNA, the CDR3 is TGCGCCAGCAGCAGTGGACAGCCTACCATCTACGAGCAGTACTTC. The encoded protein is CASSSGQPTIYEQYF.